This TCR beta chain was identified in a study of T cell responses to AZD1222 COVID-19 vaccine (dated by TCRdb to the early 2020s). At the level of the whole study: TCR sequencing was performed for fewer than 250 trial participants, of whom about 200 were given two doses of AZD1222 and around 26 were given two doses of MenACWY control vaccine. Trial participants were enrolled by age into 18-55, 56-69 and 70-plus year subgroups, with around 150, 28 and 57 TCR-sequenced participants respectively.

Sample time point, as interpreted from the label and publication: baseline before first vaccination. According to the study, the label for this sample's treatment or condition signals: meningococcal conjugate vaccine given as trial control. Samples from vaccinated people were obtained from the UK trials COV001 and COV002, which included a single-blind randomized controlled phase 2/3 trial of AZD1222 (ChAdOx1 nCoV-19) in healthy adults. For TCRbeta chain sequencing, PBMC samples from trial participants were taken at day 0 and at day 28 after the second dose. The CDR3 regions of human TCRbeta chains were subjected to immunosequencing. The study's own analysis went as follows. Repertoire TCRs were checked for matches against a reference library of SARS-CoV-2-specific TCRs that had been generated using the MIRA antigen-specificity platform. Breadth was defined as the fraction of unique TCRs that were SARS-CoV-2-associated. Depth was defined as the fraction of total T cells that were SARS-CoV-2-associated. Using the MIRA data, each spike-specific TCR was mapped to the spike region that the TCR reacts to and placed in a CD4 or CD8 class. Log10-transformed breadth and depth values were compared by one-way ANOVA with Sidak's multiple comparisons tests. TCRdb provides this immuneACCESS table in a form limited to in-frame rearrangements. Some clones are lacking; in checked studies, under half of them reflect an unresolved V gene, and why the rest are absent is not known. D and trimming come from the DNA, and the V and J calls and clone size come from that table. The sample table holds tens of thousands of clones, of which about 93% were seen once. Less than 5.5% of the sample lies in the top ten.

Study-level results and caveats: The whole spike protein was spanned by vaccine-associated CD4 TCRs, and dominant responses were seen in regions 160-218 and 743-854. After two AZD1222 doses, spike-specific TCR breadth and depth were significantly higher than at day 0 and than in MenACWY recipients. Epitopes outside the regions mutated in the B.1.351 and B.1.1.7 variants were reportedly recognized by nearly half of the unique spike-specific TCRs. Only six AZD1222 recipients were SARS-CoV-2 seropositive at baseline, limiting conclusions about previously exposed vaccinees. Participants were mostly white British and included more females than males, and it was suggested by the authors that clonal diversity may have been underestimated. Because no day 14 peak-response samples were available, the repertoires could be characterized only after the peak T cell response. The 56-69-year group was small, and its depth increase did not reach significance, likely because of low power.

The germline V gene (reference sequence) gives CDR1 as LNHNV and CDR2 as YYDKDF. Including cysteine and phenylalanine, the CDR3 has 13 amino acids. The read is trimmed to its CDR3 DNA, 39 bases read in frame from base 1. Between the V and J ends, shortened by 8 bases and 2 bases respectively, the junction contains 12 bases. Points on this clone: The antigen this receptor binds is unknown. The record has no base qualities; no much larger clone is one base away.

The sequencing used peripheral blood, collected on day 0 of MenACWY control vaccination. The sequence is built from TRBV15 and TRBJ1-2; no D gene call is confident. The clonotype comes from an adult in good health. The CDR3 sequence is CATQIPSNYGYTF. The sequenced DNA is TGTGCCACCCAAATCCCCAGCAACTATGGCTACACCTTC.